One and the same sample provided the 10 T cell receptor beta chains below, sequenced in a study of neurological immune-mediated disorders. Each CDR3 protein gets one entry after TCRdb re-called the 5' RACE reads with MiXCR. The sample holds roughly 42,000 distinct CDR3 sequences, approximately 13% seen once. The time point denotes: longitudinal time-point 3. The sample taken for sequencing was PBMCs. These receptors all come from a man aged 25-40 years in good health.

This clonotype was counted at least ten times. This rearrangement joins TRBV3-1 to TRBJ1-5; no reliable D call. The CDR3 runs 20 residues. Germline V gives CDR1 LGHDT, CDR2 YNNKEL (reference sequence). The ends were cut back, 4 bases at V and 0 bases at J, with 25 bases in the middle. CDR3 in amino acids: CASSPNPIPTPSLSNQPQHF. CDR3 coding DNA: TGTGCCAGCAGCCCAAACCCCATTCCCACGCCCAGCCTTAGCAATCAGCCCCAGCATTTT.

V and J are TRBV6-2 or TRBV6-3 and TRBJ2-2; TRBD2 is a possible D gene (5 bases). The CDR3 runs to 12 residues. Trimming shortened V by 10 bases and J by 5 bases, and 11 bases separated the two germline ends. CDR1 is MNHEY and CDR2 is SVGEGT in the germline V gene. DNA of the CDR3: TGTGCCACCGCCGGGGTTACCGGGGAGCTGTTTTTT. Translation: CATAGVTGELFF.

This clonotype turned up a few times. The DNA for the CDR3 is TGCAGCGCTATGCCTTCGCAGGGAGGTCGGAGATACGAGCAGTACTTC. This encodes CSAMPSQGGRRYEQYF. The chain has TRBV29-1 and TRBJ2-7; weak D call: TRBD2 (6 bases). Trimming removed 7 bases at V and 4 bases at J, with 26 bases between. This CDR3 contains 16 residues. Looked up from germline, CDR1 is SQVTM and CDR2 is ANQGSEA.

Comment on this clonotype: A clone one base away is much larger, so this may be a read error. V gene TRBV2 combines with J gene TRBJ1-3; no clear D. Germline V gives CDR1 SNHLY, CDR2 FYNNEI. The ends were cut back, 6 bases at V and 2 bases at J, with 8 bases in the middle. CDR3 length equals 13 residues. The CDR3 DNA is TGTGCCAGCAGCCCTTACGCTGGAAACACCATATATTTT. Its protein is CASSPYAGNTIYF.

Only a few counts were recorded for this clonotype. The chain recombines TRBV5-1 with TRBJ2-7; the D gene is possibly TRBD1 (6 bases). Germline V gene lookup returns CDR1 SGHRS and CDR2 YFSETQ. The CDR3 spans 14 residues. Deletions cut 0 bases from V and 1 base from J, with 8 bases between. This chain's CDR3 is CASSLVQGSYEQYF. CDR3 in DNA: TGCGCCAGCAGCTTGGTTCAGGGGTCCTACGAGCAGTACTTC.

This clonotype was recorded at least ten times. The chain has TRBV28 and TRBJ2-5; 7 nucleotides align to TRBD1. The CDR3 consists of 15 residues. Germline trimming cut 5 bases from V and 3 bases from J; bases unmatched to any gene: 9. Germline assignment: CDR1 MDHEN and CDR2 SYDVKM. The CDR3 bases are TGTGCCAGCAGTACAACCCCCACAGGGGAAGAGACCCAGTACTTC. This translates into CASSTTPTGEETQYF.

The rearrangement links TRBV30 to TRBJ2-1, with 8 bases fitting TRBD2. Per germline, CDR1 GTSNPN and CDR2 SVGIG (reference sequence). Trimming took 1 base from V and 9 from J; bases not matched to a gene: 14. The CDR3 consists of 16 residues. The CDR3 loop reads CAWSDISAGVLSEQFF. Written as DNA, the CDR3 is TGTGCCTGGAGTGACATCTCAGCGGGAGTATTGTCTGAGCAGTTCTTC.

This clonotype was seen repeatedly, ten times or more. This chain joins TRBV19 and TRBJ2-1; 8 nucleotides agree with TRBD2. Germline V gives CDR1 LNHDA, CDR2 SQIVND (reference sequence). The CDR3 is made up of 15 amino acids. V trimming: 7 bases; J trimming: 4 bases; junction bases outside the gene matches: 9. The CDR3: CASTFLAGNYNEQFF. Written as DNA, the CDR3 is TGTGCCAGTACCTTTCTAGCGGGCAATTACAATGAGCAGTTCTTC.

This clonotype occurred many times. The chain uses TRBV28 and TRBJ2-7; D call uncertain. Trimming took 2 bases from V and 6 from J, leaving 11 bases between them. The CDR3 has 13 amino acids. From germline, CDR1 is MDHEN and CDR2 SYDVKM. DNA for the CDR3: TGTGCCAGCAGTTTAGGCCCCGGTCGCGAGCAGTACTTC. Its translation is CASSLGPGREQYF.

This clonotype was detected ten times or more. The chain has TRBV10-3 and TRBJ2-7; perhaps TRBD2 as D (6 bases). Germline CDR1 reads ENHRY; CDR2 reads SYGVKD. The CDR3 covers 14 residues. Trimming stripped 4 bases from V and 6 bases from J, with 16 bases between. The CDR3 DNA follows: TGTGCCATCAGTGCGGTAGCGGCCACCCCCGAGCAGTACTTC. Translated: CAISAVAATPEQYF.